Listed below are T cell receptor beta chains from one sample, sequenced in a study of liver allograft versus peripheral blood T cells. From the reads, TCRdb called clonotypes with MiXCR, one entry per CDR3 protein. This sample has just over 5,000 distinct CDR3 sequences, with around a sixth found just once. The receptors come from a human patient who had a liver transplant. The graft donor may have given rise to some T cells. Each CDR3 is given with its conserved first and last residue. Each record gives: J gene, V gene, CDR3 length, D gene, clone size, CDR3 protein, CDR3 DNA. D genes are given only for firm matches. Only some rows state a clone size, as once, few, many or a class for expanded clones.

J gene: TRBJ1-5; V gene: TRBV11-3; CDR3 length: 12; D gene: -; clone size: -; CDR3 protein: CASSRFNQPQHF; CDR3 DNA: TGTGCCAGCAGCCGATTCAATCAGCCCCAGCATTTT
J gene: TRBJ2-3; V gene: TRBV6-5; CDR3 length: 18; D gene: TRBD2; clone size: medium-sized; CDR3 protein: CATEPKAAGEVGTDTQYF; CDR3 DNA: TGTGCCACCGAACCTAAAGCAGCGGGAGAGGTGGGCACAGATACGCAGTATTTT
J gene: TRBJ1-3; V gene: TRBV19; CDR3 length: 13; D gene: TRBD1; clone size: medium-sized; CDR3 protein: CASSMGTANTIYF; CDR3 DNA: TGTGCCAGTAGTATGGGGACAGCAAACACCATATATTTT
J gene: TRBJ2-5; V gene: TRBV6-2/TRBV6-3; CDR3 length: 11; D gene: -; clone size: many; CDR3 protein: CASSWVKTQYF; CDR3 DNA: TGTGCCAGCAGTTGGGTGAAGACCCAGTACTTC
J gene: TRBJ2-5; V gene: TRBV27; CDR3 length: 17; D gene: -; clone size: medium-sized; CDR3 protein: CASSLRAVTATGETQYF; CDR3 DNA: TGTGCCAGCAGTTTAAGGGCTGTAACAGCGACGGGAGAGACCCAGTACTTC
J gene: TRBJ2-1; V gene: TRBV19; CDR3 length: 15; D gene: -; clone size: many; CDR3 protein: CASSLIRGSYNEQFF; CDR3 DNA: TGTGCCAGTAGTCTTATCCGGGGTAGCTACAATGAGCAGTTCTTC
J gene: TRBJ1-3; V gene: TRBV29-1; CDR3 length: 16; D gene: -; clone size: many; CDR3 protein: CSVKSVDRHSGNTIYF; CDR3 DNA: TGCAGCGTCAAATCGGTAGACAGGCACTCTGGAAACACCATATATTTT
J gene: TRBJ1-1; V gene: TRBV12-3/TRBV12-4; CDR3 length: 15; D gene: -; clone size: few; CDR3 protein: CASSPSASLDTEAFF; CDR3 DNA: TGTGCCAGCAGTCCGTCCGCTAGCCTGGACACTGAAGCTTTCTTT
J gene: TRBJ2-1; V gene: TRBV9; CDR3 length: 19; D gene: TRBD2; clone size: few; CDR3 protein: CASSVSGSGRYSTYNEQFF; CDR3 DNA: TGTGCCAGCAGCGTAAGCGGTAGCGGGAGGTATTCGACCTACAATGAGCAGTTCTTC
J gene: TRBJ2-7; V gene: TRBV6-5; CDR3 length: 15; D gene: TRBD2; clone size: many; CDR3 protein: CASRDVGGGLYEQYF; CDR3 DNA: TGTGCCAGCAGAGACGTGGGGGGAGGGCTCTACGAGCAGTACTTC
J gene: TRBJ1-5; V gene: TRBV6-2/TRBV6-3; CDR3 length: 13; D gene: TRBD1; clone size: large; CDR3 protein: CASTDRAGQPQHF; CDR3 DNA: TGTGCCAGCACTGACAGGGCGGGGCAGCCCCAGCATTTT
J gene: TRBJ2-3; V gene: TRBV10-3; CDR3 length: 17; D gene: TRBD2; clone size: many; CDR3 protein: CAISDSLAGGFTDTQYF; CDR3 DNA: TGTGCCATCAGTGACTCACTAGCGGGAGGGTTCACAGATACGCAGTATTTT